This is a list of T cell receptor beta chains from one sample in a study of blood T cell repertoires in COVID-19. Produced via immunoSEQ multiplex PCR; TCRdb's table is partial and in-frame only. The sample lists about 320,000 clones; 90% were seen once. The specimen sequenced was PBMCs or T cells enriched from blood (not recorded which). These receptors were obtained from a woman between 25 and 40 years old who had been exposed to COVID-19. CDR3s include the opening cysteine and the closing phenylalanine or tryptophan. D genes are given only for firm matches.

>TRBJ2-3|17|TRBD1|TRBV4-1
TGCGCCAGCAGCCAAGATACCAGGGGGCTATCTACAGATACGCAGTATTTT
CASSQDTRGLSTDTQYF
>TRBJ2-3|19|TRBD2|TRBV4-3
TGCGCCAGCAGCCAACTTTTGCGGACTAGCGGTCCCCCCACAGATACGCAGTATTTT
CASSQLLRTSGPPTDTQYF
>TRBJ2-5|14|-|TRBV18
TGTGCCAGCTCACCTGTAGAGGCCGGGGAGACCCAGTACTTC
CASSPVEAGETQYF
>TRBJ1-2|15|TRBD1|TRBV27
TGTGCCAGCGTCGCCCTGGGACAGGGGGTGGGGGGCTACACCTTC
CASVALGQGVGGYTF
>TRBJ1-4|16|-|TRBV2
TGTGCCAGCAGTGAAGCCGTGCCCCAGGGGAGTGAAAAACTGTTTTTT
CASSEAVPQGSEKLFF
>TRBJ2-7|16|TRBD2|TRBV2
TGTGCCAGCACGCCAGGGAGGGCAAAGACCCCCTACGAGCAGTACTTC
CASTPGRAKTPYEQYF
>TRBJ1-2|13|-|TRBV2
TGTGCCAGCAGTGAAGCGGGGCTGGATGGCTACACCTTC
CASSEAGLDGYTF
>TRBJ1-6|15|TRBD1|TRBV6-4
TGTGCCAGCAGTCTCAAAGGACAGGGTGGTTCACCCCTCCACTTT
CASSLKGQGGSPLHF
>TRBJ2-7|15|TRBD1|TRBV3-1/TRBV3-2
TGTGCCAGCAGCCAGAGGACAGGGGGCGTATACGAGCAGTACTTC
CASSQRTGGVYEQYF
>TRBJ1-5|15|-|TRBV5-5
TGTGCCAGCAGGCCCTTCCAGAATAGCAATCAGCCCCAGCATTTT
CASRPFQNSNQPQHF
>TRBJ1-6|14|-|TRBV4-1
TGCGCCAGCAGCCAAGGGCAGGGAGGTTCACCCCTCCACTTT
CASSQGQGGSPLHF
>TRBJ1-2|13|-|TRBV14
TGTGCCAGCAGCCGAGGACAACGCTATGGCTACACCTTC
CASSRGQRYGYTF
>TRBJ1-2|15|-|TRBV7-8
TGTGCCAGCAGCTTATCTGCACAGGGTGACTATGGCTACACCTTC
CASSLSAQGDYGYTF
>TRBJ1-2|15|TRBD1|TRBV10-3
TGTGCCTCCCTAGAGACAGGGGGCTTTAACTATGGCTACACCTTC
CASLETGGFNYGYTF
>TRBJ1-6|15|-|TRBV7-9
TGTGCCAGCAGCTTAGAGACAGTTACTTATTCACCCCTCCACTTT
CASSLETVTYSPLHF
>TRBJ2-7|16|-|TRBV5-6
TGTGCCAGCAGCTTGGCAGTGGGGCTGTCTCCCTACGAGCAGTACTTC
CASSLAVGLSPYEQYF
>TRBJ1-6|16|-|TRBV7-2
TGTGCCAGCACCCTGGGGGGAAGCTATGGTAATTCACCCCTCCACTTT
CASTLGGSYGNSPLHF
>TRBJ1-4|15|-|TRBV9
TGTGCCAGCAGCGTAGACCTGGGGGCGAGTGAAAAACTGTTTTTT
CASSVDLGASEKLFF
>TRBJ2-7|12|-|TRBV12-3/TRBV12-4
TGTGCCAGCAGTTTAGGACGGGAACAGCAGTACTTC
CASSLGREQQYF
>TRBJ2-7|13|-|TRBV29-1
TGCAGCGTCCATTCGGGGGGCCACTACGAGCAGTACTTC
CSVHSGGHYEQYF